This passage covers 22 T cell receptor beta chains from one sample sequenced in a study of shared clonotypes between healthy human individuals. Sequencing was performed with immunoSEQ multiplex PCR; in TCRdb, only in-frame clones are kept and a portion is missing. The sample shows roughly 700,000 clones, less than 95% of them seen only once. Sequencing was done on a sample of memory CD8+ T cells from PBMCs. Subset denoted: CD45RO+ cells pooled with CCR7-negative TemRA cells. These receptors originate from a man between 18 and 35 years old in good health. Some clones in this sample may be carry-over from other donors' samples.

J is TRBJ2-1 and V is TRBV7-8, with D perhaps TRBD2 (5 bases). The CDR3 spans 19 residues. The V gene's germline CDR1 is SGHVS and CDR2 FQNEAQ. The V end was cut by 5 bases, the J end by 0 bases, with 23 bases between. The CDR3 loop reads CASSLYHGSELSSYNEQFF. CDR3 DNA sequence: TGTGCCAGCAGCCTCTACCATGGTAGCGAACTAAGCTCCTACAATGAGCAGTTCTTC.

Comment on this clone: The same CDR3 arises from other DNA sequences in this sample as well. The CDR3 DNA sequence: TGTGCCAGCAGCTTATACTACGAGCAGTACTTC. It translates to CASSLYYEQYF. This chain uses TRBV7-2 with TRBJ2-7, with no clear D. The CDR3 contains 11 residues. V was pared by 2 bases and J by 3 bases, with 2 bases between. Germline V gene lookup returns CDR1 SGHTA and CDR2 FQGNSA. Filled out from reference TRBV7-2 and TRBJ2-7, the complete variable domain reads GAGVSQSPSNKVTEKGKDVELRCDPISGHTALYWYRQSLGQGLEFLIYFQGNSAPDKSGLPSDRFSAERTGGSVSTLTIQRTQQEDSAVYLCASSLYYEQYFGPGTRLTVT.

This clone was picked up one time. The chain combines TRBV30 with TRBJ1-2; D is unclear. The CDR3 is made up of 9 amino acids. The V end was cut by 5 bases, the J end by 8 bases, with 6 bases between. Germline V gene sequence: CDR1 GTSNPN, CDR2 SVGIG (reference sequence). Here the CDR3 DNA reads TGTGCCTGGGTGGAGGGCTACACCTTC. This encodes CAWVEGYTF.

Points on this clone: Other nucleotide sequences in the sample specify the same CDR3. The chain couples TRBV27 to TRBJ2-7; 10 positions agree with TRBD2. From germline, CDR1 is MNHEY and CDR2 SMNVEV (reference sequence). The CDR3 consists of 15 residues. V lost 2 bases to trimming and J lost 0 bases; unmatched junction nucleotides: 1. CDR3 nucleotides: TGTGCCAGCAGTTTAAGCGGGAGGGACTCCTACGAGCAGTACTTC. Its protein is CASSLSGRDSYEQYF.

The V and J genes are TRBV5-4 and TRBJ2-2; 7 bases fit TRBD2. This CDR3 is 16 amino acids long. J was trimmed by 7 bases and V by 3 bases; bases with no gene match: 12. The V gene's germline CDR1 is SGHNT and CDR2 YYREEE (reference sequence). CDR3 bases: TGTGCCAGCAGCTCGTACCCTAGCGGTTCGGGCGGGGAGCTGTTTTTT. Its protein product is CASSSYPSGSGGELFF. Drawing the rest from reference TRBV5-4 and TRBJ2-2, the complete variable domain is ETGVTQSPTHLIKTRGQQVTLRCSSQSGHNTVSWYQQALGQGPQFIFQYYREEENGRGNFPPRFSGLQFPNYSSELNVNALELDDSALYLCASSSYPSGSGGELFFGEGSRLTVL.

This chain uses TRBV6-6 with TRBJ1-1, with 7 bases matching TRBD1. Germline V gene data show CDR1 as MNHNY and CDR2 as SVGAGI (reference sequence). The CDR3 has 13 residues. V trimming: 11 bases; J trimming: 7 bases; junction bases outside the gene matches: 13. The CDR3 reads CAERDRADGEAFF. The CDR3 DNA follows: TGTGCCGAACGTGACAGGGCGGACGGTGAAGCTTTCTTT.

V is TRBV11-3 and J is TRBJ2-7; 11 bases line up with TRBD1. Germline CDR1 SGHNT, CDR2 YENEEA. This CDR3 region has 15 residues. V lost 5 bases to trimming and J lost 4 bases; unmatched junction nucleotides: 7. The CDR3 DNA sequence: TGTGCCAGCAGCCCACCGGGACAGGGGGGGTACGAGCAGTACTTC. The encoded protein is CASSPPGQGGYEQYF.

The rearrangement uses TRBV10-1 and TRBJ2-1, with TRBD2 matching over 12 bases. The CDR3 is made up of 17 amino acids. V shed 2 bases and J 5 bases; nucleotides not matched to a gene: 7. Germline V gene lookup returns CDR1 WNHNN and CDR2 SYGVQD (reference sequence). CDR3 in DNA: TGCGCCAGCAGTGAGGACCTGACTAGCGGGAGCCACAATGAGCAGTTCTTC. It translates to CASSEDLTSGSHNEQFF.

The rearrangement links TRBV9 to TRBJ2-7; D tentatively reads TRBD1 or TRBD2 (5 bases each). The CDR3 runs to 15 residues. V lost 3 bases and J lost 0, with 13 bases in between. CDR1 is SGDLS, CDR2 YYNGEE, per germline. For the CDR3, the DNA is TGTGCCAGCAGCGCCTCGGGACGGGACTCCTACGAGCAGTACTTC. Amino acid sequence: CASSASGRDSYEQYF.

The genes are TRBV27 and TRBJ2-7, with 10 bases identical to TRBD2. The germline gives CDR1 MNHEY, CDR2 SMNVEV (reference sequence). The CDR3 consists of 14 residues. Unmatched junction bases numbered 6, after V lost 5 bases and J lost 5 bases. DNA for the CDR3: TGTGCCAGCAGTCTCAGCGGGAGGGCCCACGAGCAGTACTTC. Amino acid sequence: CASSLSGRAHEQYF.

This chain links TRBV27 with TRBJ1-1; D remains unclear. This CDR3 has 14 residues. V was cut by 5 bases and J by 10 bases, with 20 bases left in between. Germline V lookup: CDR1 MNHEY, CDR2 SMNVEV (reference sequence). CDR3 amino acids: CASSQSPYPMGAFF. CDR3 nucleotides: TGTGCCAGCAGTCAGAGTCCCTACCCCATGGGAGCTTTCTTT.

This clone appeared once. The V gene is TRBV15, the J gene TRBJ2-2, with 9 nucleotides matching TRBD2. CDR1 is LNHNV and CDR2 is YYDKDF in the germline V gene (reference sequence). CDR3 length: 17 residues. V gave up 2 bases and J gave up 3 bases; unmatched junction bases: 7. The CDR3 DNA reads as TGTGCCACCAGCAGAAGAACTAGCGGGTATTACACCGGGGAGCTGTTTTTT. Translating it yields CATSRRTSGYYTGELFF.

The rearrangement links TRBV6-5 to TRBJ2-3; D assignment may be TRBD1 or TRBD2 (5 bases each). V lost 5 bases and J 1 base, leaving 10 bases between the germline ends. The CDR3 totals 14 residues. The germline V gene encodes CDR1 MNHEY and CDR2 SVGAGI. CDR3 sequence (DNA): TGTGCCAGCAGTCGGGACGTCGGCACAGATACGCAGTATTTT. Amino acids: CASSRDVGTDTQYF.

The chain employs TRBV29-1 and TRBJ1-2, with D perhaps matching TRBD1 (6 bases). The germline V gene encodes CDR1 SQVTM and CDR2 ANQGSEA. Trimming shortened V by 2 bases and J by 3 bases, and 16 bases separated the two germline ends. This CDR3 spans 15 amino acids. In nucleotides, the CDR3 is TGCAGCGTTGAACGGTCAGGGGCCTATTACTATGGCTACACCTTC. This encodes CSVERSGAYYYGYTF.

The chain links TRBV28 to TRBJ1-5; D may be TRBD1 (6 bases). The CDR3 spans 16 residues. Trimming left V 7 bases short and J 6 bases short, with 22 bases between. In germline, CDR1 is MDHEN, CDR2 SYDVKM. The CDR3 region is CASNSREGVVVQPQHF. In DNA form, the CDR3 reads TGTGCCAGCAACTCCCGGGAGGGGGTGGTAGTTCAGCCCCAGCATTTT.

J is TRBJ2-3 and V is TRBV6-4; 10 positions match TRBD2. V shed 0 bases, J shed 0 bases, and the junction held 0 bases outside the gene matches. CDR1 is MRHNA, CDR2 SNTAGT, per germline. This CDR3 is built from 16 residues. Written as DNA, the CDR3 is TGTGCCAGCAGTGACTCGACTAGCGGGAGCACAGATACGCAGTATTTT. Translating it yields CASSDSTSGSTDTQYF.

The V and J genes are TRBV7-8 and TRBJ2-5, with TRBD2 as a possible D gene (6 bases). The ends were cut back, 5 bases at V and 2 bases at J, with 15 bases in the middle. Germline assignment: CDR1 SGHVS and CDR2 FQNEAQ. The CDR3 loop spans 15 amino acids. The CDR3 DNA is TGTGCCAGCAGCCCGGCAAAGGCGGGGCAAGAGACCCAGTACTTC. This encodes CASSPAKAGQETQYF.

The genes are TRBV9 and TRBJ2-7; D is unresolved. The CDR3 has 15 amino acids. Trimming removed 0 bases at V and 0 bases at J, with 10 bases between. Germline CDR1 and CDR2: SGDLS and YYNGEE. The CDR3 loop is CASSVGSDGSYEQYF. As DNA, the CDR3 is TGTGCCAGCAGCGTAGGGTCGGATGGCTCCTACGAGCAGTACTTC.

The V and J genes are TRBV30 and TRBJ1-5, with unresolved D. CDR1 is GTSNPN and CDR2 is SVGIG in the germline V gene (reference sequence). This CDR3 region has 14 residues. Trimming pared 3 bases from V and 0 bases from J, leaving 9 bases between. CDR3 region: CAWSPTDSNQPQHF. CDR3 sequence (DNA): TGTGCCTGGAGCCCGACGGATAGCAATCAGCCCCAGCATTTT. Complete variable domain (other parts from reference TRBV30 and TRBJ1-5): SQTIHQWPATLVQPVGSPLSLECTVEGTSNPNLYWYRQAAGRGLQLLFYSVGIGQISSEVPQNLSASRPQDRQFILSSKKLLLSDSGFYLCAWSPTDSNQPQHFGDGTRLSIL.

DNA of the CDR3: TGTGCCAGCAGTTACCATACCAACAGTGGTGAGCAGTTCTTC. Its protein is CASSYHTNSGEQFF. The chain joins TRBV6-5 to TRBJ2-1; D is undetermined. CDR3 length: 14 residues. From germline, CDR1 is MNHEY and CDR2 SVGAGI. V was shortened by 2 bases and J by 9 bases, with 14 bases between the two germline ends.

The chain joins TRBV5-1 to TRBJ2-5; the match to TRBD1 covers 9 bases. Trimming took 5 bases from V and 5 from J; bases not matched to a gene: 10. Germline V CDR1 and CDR2: SGHRS, YFSETQ. This CDR3 has 15 residues. The CDR3 coding sequence is TGCGCCAGCAGGCACGGGACAGGGAATATGGAGACCCAGTACTTC. Protein product: CASRHGTGNMETQYF.

The chain is built from TRBV6-5 and TRBJ1-1; 7 bases are shared with TRBD1. Germline trimming cut 8 bases from V and 3 bases from J; bases unmatched to any gene: 6. This CDR3 has 13 residues. Germline values: CDR1 MNHEY, CDR2 SVGAGI. The CDR3 region has the DNA TGTGCCAGCTTTGAGGGGGCGTACACTGAAGCTTTCTTT. Translation gives CASFEGAYTEAFF.